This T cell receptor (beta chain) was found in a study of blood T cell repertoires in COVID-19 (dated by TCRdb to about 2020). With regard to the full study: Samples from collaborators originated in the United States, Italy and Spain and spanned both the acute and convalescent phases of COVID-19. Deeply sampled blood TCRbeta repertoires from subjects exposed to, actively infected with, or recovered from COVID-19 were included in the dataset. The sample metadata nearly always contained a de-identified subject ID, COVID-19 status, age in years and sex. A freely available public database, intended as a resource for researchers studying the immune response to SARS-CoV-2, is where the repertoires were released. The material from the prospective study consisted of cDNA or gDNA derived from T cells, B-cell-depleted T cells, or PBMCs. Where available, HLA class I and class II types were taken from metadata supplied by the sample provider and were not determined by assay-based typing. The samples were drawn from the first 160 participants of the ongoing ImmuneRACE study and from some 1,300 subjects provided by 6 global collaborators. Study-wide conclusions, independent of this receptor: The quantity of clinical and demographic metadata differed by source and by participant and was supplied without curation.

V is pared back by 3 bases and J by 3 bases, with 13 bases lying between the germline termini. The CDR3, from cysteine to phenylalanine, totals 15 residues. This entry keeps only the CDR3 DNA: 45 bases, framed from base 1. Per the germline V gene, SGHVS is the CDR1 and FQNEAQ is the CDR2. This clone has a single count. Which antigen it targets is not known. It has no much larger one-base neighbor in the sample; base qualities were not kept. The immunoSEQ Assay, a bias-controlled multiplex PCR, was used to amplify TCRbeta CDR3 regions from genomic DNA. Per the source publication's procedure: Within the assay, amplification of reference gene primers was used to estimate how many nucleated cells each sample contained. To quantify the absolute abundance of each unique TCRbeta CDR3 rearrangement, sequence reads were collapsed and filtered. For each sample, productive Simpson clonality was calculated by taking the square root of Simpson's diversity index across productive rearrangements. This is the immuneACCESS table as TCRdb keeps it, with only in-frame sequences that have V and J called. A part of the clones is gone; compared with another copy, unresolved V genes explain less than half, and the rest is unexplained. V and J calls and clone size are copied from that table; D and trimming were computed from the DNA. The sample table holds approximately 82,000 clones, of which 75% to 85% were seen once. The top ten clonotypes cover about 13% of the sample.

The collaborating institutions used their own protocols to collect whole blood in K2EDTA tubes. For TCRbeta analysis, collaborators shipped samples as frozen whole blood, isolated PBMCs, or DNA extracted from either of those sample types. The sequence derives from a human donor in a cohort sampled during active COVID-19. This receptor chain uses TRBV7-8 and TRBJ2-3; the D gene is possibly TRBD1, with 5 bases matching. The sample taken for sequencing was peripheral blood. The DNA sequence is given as TGTGCCAGCAGCTTCGCCAGGGCCGGGACAGATACGCAGTATTTT. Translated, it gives CASSFARAGTDTQYF.